Shown below are 17 T cell receptor beta chains from a single sample sequenced in a study of cytomegalovirus exposure and HLA in healthy donors. The PCR made use of 60 Vbeta and 13 Jbeta primers. TCRdb's copy holds only in-frame clones and misses some; the assay was immunoSEQ multiplex PCR. This table has around 130,000 clones, about 73% appearing once. Sequencing was carried out using PBMCs. The receptor set was obtained from a woman aged 40-49 years in good health and CMV-seropositive.

This clone showed up just once. Here the CDR3 reads CASSDRGRRTDTQYF. Here the CDR3 DNA reads TGTGCCAGTAGTGACAGGGGCAGAAGGACAGATACGCAGTATTTT. The rearrangement links TRBV19 to TRBJ2-3, with 8 bases that match TRBD1. Germline values: CDR1 LNHDA, CDR2 SQIVND (reference sequence). This CDR3 region has 15 residues. The J segment lost 3 bases and the V segment lost 5 bases, leaving 7 bases of the junction unmatched.

As to this clone: The sample contains more than one DNA sequence encoding this CDR3. V is TRBV7-9 and J is TRBJ1-5; possible D gene TRBD1, 5 bases. Trimming left V 1 base short and J 4 bases short, with 8 bases between. The V gene's germline CDR1 is SEHNR and CDR2 FQNEAQ (reference sequence). The CDR3 extends over 14 amino acids. The CDR3 here is CASSLGPGNQPQHF. DNA for the CDR3: TGTGCCAGCAGCTTAGGTCCAGGGAATCAGCCCCAGCATTTT.

This clone was seen more than once but under ten times. This sequence joins TRBV27 and TRBJ1-4; 9 bases line up with TRBD1. The CDR3 has 16 amino acids. V was pared by 0 bases and J by 7 bases, with 6 bases of the junction left unmatched. Germline CDR1 MNHEY, CDR2 SMNVEV (reference sequence). The CDR3 coding sequence is TGTGCCAGCAGTTTATCGATGGGACAGGGCGGTGAAAAACTGTTTTTT. Its translation is CASSLSMGQGGEKLFF.

This rearrangement joins TRBV7-2 to TRBJ2-5; TRBD2 is a possible D gene (6 bases). The germline V gene encodes CDR1 SGHTA and CDR2 FQGNSA. The length of the CDR3 is 13 residues. V was clipped by 4 bases and J by 1 base, with 7 bases between them. The DNA of the CDR3 is TGTGCCAGCAGCTCTAGCGTCCAAGAGACCCAGTACTTC. Amino acid sequence: CASSSSVQETQYF.

This clone has more than one count but fewer than ten. This chain links TRBV6-1 with TRBJ1-5; TRBD1 aligns across 8 bases. The germline gives CDR1 MNHNS, CDR2 SASEGT. V shed 10 bases, J shed 6 bases, and the junction held 14 bases outside the gene matches. CDR3 length: 15 amino acids. The CDR3 sequence is CATQAGTGMGQPQHF. The CDR3 nucleotides read TGTGCCACCCAGGCCGGGACAGGAATGGGTCAGCCCCAGCATTTT.

This clone was observed a few times. The chain employs TRBV6-6 and TRBJ1-5, with D possibly being TRBD1 (5 bases). This CDR3 region has 15 residues. The germline CDR1 and CDR2 sequences are MNHNY and SVGAGI (reference sequence). The V end lost 2 bases, the J end lost 3 bases, and 11 bases lay between the germline ends. Here the CDR3 DNA reads TGTGCCAGCAGTTACGGGGCAGAGGCCAATCAGCCCCAGCATTTT. Amino acids: CASSYGAEANQPQHF.

In its sample, this clone was seen a few times. The rearrangement uses TRBV28 and TRBJ1-4; 10 bases are a match to TRBD1. Germline CDR1 MDHEN, CDR2 SYDVKM. CDR3 length: 15 residues. With V trimmed by 5 bases and J by 8 bases, 8 bases remained unmatched. The CDR3 sequence: CASSGGDRGREKLFF. In DNA form, the CDR3 reads TGTGCCAGCAGTGGGGGGGACAGGGGTCGGGAAAAACTGTTTTTT. Filled out from reference TRBV28 and TRBJ1-4, the complete variable domain reads DVKVTQSSRYLVKRTGEKVFLECVQDMDHENMFWYRQDPGLGLRLIYFSYDVKMKEKGDIPEGYSVSREKKERFSLILESASTNQTSMYLCASSGGDRGREKLFFGSGTQLSVL.

The chain carries TRBV28 and TRBJ1-2; TRBD1 is a possible D gene (5 bases). The germline V gene encodes CDR1 MDHEN and CDR2 SYDVKM. The germline V and J ends were trimmed by 3 bases and 4 bases, with 15 bases remaining between them. The CDR3 sequence is 15 residues long. For the CDR3, the DNA is TGTGCCAGCAGTTTTGGCGGGGGGACCTCCTATGGCTACACCTTC. As protein: CASSFGGGTSYGYTF.

This clone was found once. V and J are TRBV18 and TRBJ1-1; 7 bases align to TRBD1. Germline V gene sequence: CDR1 KGHSH, CDR2 LQKENI. J gave up 1 base and V 4 bases, and 12 bases lay outside the gene matches. The CDR3 is 17 residues long. The CDR3 nucleotides are TGTGCCAGCTCACTCCGACAGGGTGAAGGAGGGAACACTGAAGCTTTCTTT. Its translation is CASSLRQGEGGNTEAFF.

The chain has TRBV7-8 and TRBJ2-6, with TRBD2 matching 7 bases. The CDR3 length is 18 residues. The V segment lost 5 bases and the J segment 0 bases; nucleotides outside the gene matches: 10. The germline V gene has CDR1 SGHVS and CDR2 FQNEAQ. The CDR3 region has the DNA TGTGCCAGCAGCCCCCAAAGGCCTAGCGGCTCTGGGGCCAACGTCCTGACTTTC. Amino acid sequence: CASSPQRPSGSGANVLTF. Supplemented by reference TRBV7-8 and TRBJ2-6, the full variable domain reads GAGVSQSPRYKVAKRGQDVALRCDPISGHVSLFWYQQALGQGPEFLTYFQNEAQLDKSGLPSDRFFAERPEGSVSTLKIQRTQQEDSAVYLCASSPQRPSGSGANVLTFGAGSRLTVL.

The chain carries TRBV15 and TRBJ2-5; 15 bases align to TRBD2. CDR3 length: 17 amino acids. CDR1 is LNHNV and CDR2 is YYDKDF in the germline V gene (reference sequence). V lost 4 bases and J lost 6; bases outside the gene matches: 9. CDR3: CATSKSRTSGGEKTQYF. CDR3 DNA sequence: TGTGCCACCAGCAAATCCAGGACTAGCGGGGGGGAAAAGACCCAGTACTTC.

The V gene is TRBV6-1, the J gene TRBJ1-5; D call uncertain. The germline gives CDR1 MNHNS, CDR2 SASEGT. CDR3 length equals 12 residues. V was trimmed by 8 bases and J by 3 bases, leaving 8 bases between them. CDR3 DNA: TGTGCCAGCGGGCGAAACAATCAGCCCCAGCATTTT. As protein: CASGRNNQPQHF.

The chain has TRBV19 and TRBJ2-4; TRBD1 agrees at 7 bases. This CDR3 is 15 amino acids long. The V and J ends lost 7 bases and 2 bases, in that order; junction bases with no gene match: 8. In germline, CDR1 is LNHDA, CDR2 SQIVND (reference sequence). The CDR3 reads CASKPEQGSKNIQYF. CDR3 bases: TGTGCCAGTAAACCGGAACAGGGGTCCAAAAACATTCAGTACTTC.

The J gene is TRBJ1-5, the V gene TRBV7-3; 8 bases line up with TRBD1. Germline CDR1 and CDR2: SGHTA and FQGTGA. The CDR3 has 14 amino acids. V trimming: 5 bases; J trimming: 5 bases; junction bases outside the gene matches: 5. CDR3: CASSPGQGHQPQHF. The CDR3, as DNA: TGTGCCAGCAGCCCAGGACAGGGTCATCAGCCCCAGCATTTT. The entire variable domain, with the rest obtained from reference TRBV7-3 and TRBJ1-5, is as follows: GAGVSQTPSNKVTEKGKYVELRCDPISGHTALYWYRQSLGQGPEFLIYFQGTGAADDSGLPNDRFFAVRPEGSVSTLKIQRTERGDSAVYLCASSPGQGHQPQHFGDGTRLSIL.

The gene calls are TRBV7-6 and TRBJ2-2; TRBD1 aligns across 9 bases. Germline CDR1 and CDR2: SGHVS and FNYEAQ. The V and J ends lost 2 bases and 5 bases, in that order; junction bases with no gene match: 3. The CDR3 has 15 residues. CDR3 region: CASSLQGQGTGELFF. CDR3 in DNA: TGTGCCAGCAGCTTACAGGGACAGGGAACCGGGGAGCTGTTTTTT.

The chain carries TRBV13 and TRBJ2-3; TRBD2 agrees at 8 bases. The CDR3 has 20 residues. Germline V CDR1 and CDR2: PRHDT, FYEKMQ (reference sequence). With 5 bases clipped from V and 2 bases from J, the junction kept 21 bases outside the gene matches. The CDR3 DNA reads as TGTGCCAGCAGCCTCCGACTAGCGAATGGCCCAAAGACGTACACAGATACGCAGTATTTT. Its translation: CASSLRLANGPKTYTDTQYF.

This clone has only a few counts. The CDR3 loop is CASSGGTGGTEAFF. DNA for the CDR3: TGTGCCAGCAGTGGAGGGACAGGGGGCACTGAAGCTTTCTTT. This chain joins TRBV6-1 and TRBJ1-1; 11 bases agree with TRBD1. The CDR3 spans 14 residues. Germline lookup yields CDR1 MNHNS and CDR2 SASEGT. Trimming removed 4 bases from V and 4 bases from J; junction bases left unmatched: 2.